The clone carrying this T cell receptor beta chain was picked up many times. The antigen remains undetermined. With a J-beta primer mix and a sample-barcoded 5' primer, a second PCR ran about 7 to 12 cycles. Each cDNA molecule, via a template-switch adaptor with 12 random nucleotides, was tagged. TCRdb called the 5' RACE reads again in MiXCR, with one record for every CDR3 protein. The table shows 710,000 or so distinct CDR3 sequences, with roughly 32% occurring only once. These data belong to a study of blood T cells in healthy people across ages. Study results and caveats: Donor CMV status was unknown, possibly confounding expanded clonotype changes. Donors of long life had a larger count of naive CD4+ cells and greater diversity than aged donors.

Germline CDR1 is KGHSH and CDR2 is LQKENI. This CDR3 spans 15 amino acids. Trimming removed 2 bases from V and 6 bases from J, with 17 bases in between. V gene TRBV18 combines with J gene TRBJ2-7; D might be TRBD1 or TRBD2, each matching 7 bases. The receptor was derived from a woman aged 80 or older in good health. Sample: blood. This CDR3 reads CASSPISGGDGEQYF. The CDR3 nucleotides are TGTGCCAGCTCACCAATATCAGGGGGGGACGGCGAGCAGTACTTC. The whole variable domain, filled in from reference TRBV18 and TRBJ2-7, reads NAGVMQNPRHLVRRRGQEARLRCSPMKGHSHVYWYRQLPEEGLKFMVYLQKENIIDESGMPKERFSAEFPKEGPSILRIQQVVRGDSAAYFCASSPISGGDGEQYFGPGTRLTVT.